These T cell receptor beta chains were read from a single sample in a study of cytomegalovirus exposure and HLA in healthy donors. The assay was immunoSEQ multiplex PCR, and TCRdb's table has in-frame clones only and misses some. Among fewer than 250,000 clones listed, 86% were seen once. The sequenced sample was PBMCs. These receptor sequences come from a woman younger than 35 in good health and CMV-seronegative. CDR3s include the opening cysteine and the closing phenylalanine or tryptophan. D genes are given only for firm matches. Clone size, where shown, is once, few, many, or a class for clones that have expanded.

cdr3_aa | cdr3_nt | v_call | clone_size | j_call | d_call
CASSYPGTSGVETQYF | TGTGCCAGCAGTTACCCCGGGACTAGCGGGGTAGAGACCCAGTACTTC | TRBV6-6 | - | TRBJ2-5 | TRBD2
CASSLRQGAGEQYF | TGCGCCAGCAGCTTGAGACAGGGGGCCGGCGAGCAGTACTTC | TRBV5-1 | - | TRBJ2-7 | TRBD1
CASSQLDSLYGYTF | TGCGCCAGCAGCCAATTGGACAGCCTCTATGGCTACACCTTC | TRBV5-1 | - | TRBJ1-2 | -
CASSEVGGGSNEKLFF | TGTGCCAGCAGTGAAGTCGGCGGGGGTAGCAATGAAAAACTGTTTTTT | TRBV6-1 | few | TRBJ1-4 | -
CASSDRDLFSGGSYEQYF | TGCGCCAGCAGTGACCGCGACTTGTTTAGCGGGGGATCCTACGAGCAGTACTTC | TRBV10-2 | - | TRBJ2-7 | TRBD2
CASSSSGGGTYEQYF | TGTGCCAGCAGCAGTAGCGGGGGGGGAACCTACGAGCAGTACTTC | TRBV7-2 | - | TRBJ2-7 | TRBD2
CSVEGGQMNTEAFF | TGCAGCGTCGAGGGGGGACAGATGAACACTGAAGCTTTCTTT | TRBV29-1 | - | TRBJ1-1 | TRBD1
CASSLYAGGGETQYF | TGTGCCAGCAGCTTGTACGCGGGAGGTGGCGAGACCCAGTACTTC | TRBV5-4 | once | TRBJ2-5 | TRBD2
CASSDSGGAGEQFF | TGTGCCAGCAGCGATAGCGGGGGGGCGGGGGAGCAGTTCTTC | TRBV7-6 | - | TRBJ2-1 | TRBD2
CASSRYRVDTEAFF | TGTGCCAGCAGCCGGTACAGGGTCGACACTGAAGCTTTCTTT | TRBV7-2 | - | TRBJ1-1 | -
CASSHGKGAHTEAFF | TGCGCCAGCAGCCACGGCAAGGGGGCTCACACTGAAGCTTTCTTT | TRBV4-1 | - | TRBJ1-1 | TRBD1
CASSLDGGMNTEAFF | TGTGCCAGCAGCTTGGATGGGGGGATGAACACTGAAGCTTTCTTT | TRBV5-4 | - | TRBJ1-1 | -
CASSAREGLNSYNEQFF | TGTGCCAGCAGCGCAAGGGAGGGCCTGAACTCCTACAATGAGCAGTTCTTC | TRBV9 | - | TRBJ2-1 | TRBD2
CASSLGRLNTEAFF | TGTGCCAGCAGCTTAGGTCGTCTGAACACTGAAGCTTTCTTT | TRBV11-3 | - | TRBJ1-1 | -
CASTWGHQHTGELFF | TGTGCCAGTACTTGGGGACACCAACACACCGGGGAGCTGTTTTTT | TRBV19 | - | TRBJ2-2 | -
CASSLALNSQAGNEKLFF | TGTGCCAGCAGCTTGGCCTTAAACTCACAGGCTGGAAATGAAAAACTGTTTTTT | TRBV5-6 | - | TRBJ1-4 | -
CASTGVSGRSGANVLTF | TGTGCCAGTACGGGAGTTAGCGGGAGGTCTGGGGCCAACGTCCTGACTTTC | TRBV19 | - | TRBJ2-6 | TRBD2
CASSLGTLYGYTF | TGCGCCAGCAGCTTGGGGACACTCTATGGCTACACCTTC | TRBV5-1 | - | TRBJ1-2 | -
CASSLASGGVDTQYF | TGTGCCAGCAGCTTGGCTAGCGGGGGGGTGGATACGCAGTATTTT | TRBV7-2 | - | TRBJ2-3 | TRBD2
CASSGQGTIAEKLFF | TGTGCCAGCAGTGGACAGGGGACTATAGCTGAAAAACTGTTTTTT | TRBV6-1 | - | TRBJ1-4 | TRBD1
CASGTGAISGANVLTF | TGTGCCAGCGGGACAGGGGCTATCTCTGGGGCCAACGTCCTGACTTTC | TRBV27 | - | TRBJ2-6 | TRBD1
CASRLSGTVNSPLHF | TGTGCCAGCAGGCTGTCCGGGACAGTGAATTCACCCCTCCACTTT | TRBV27 | - | TRBJ1-6 | TRBD1
CASSVGGRVEKLFF | TGTGCCAGCAGTGTGGGTGGGCGGGTTGAAAAACTGTTTTTT | TRBV2 | - | TRBJ1-4 | -
CAWSARTGGDYGYTF | TGTGCCTGGAGTGCTAGGACAGGGGGCGACTATGGCTACACCTTC | TRBV30 | - | TRBJ1-2 | TRBD1
CASSTLASGDYEQYF | TGTGCCAGCAGTACCTTGGCTAGCGGGGACTACGAGCAGTACTTC | TRBV27 | - | TRBJ2-7 | TRBD2
CSVTHPQGWAFF | TGCAGCGTCACACACCCTCAGGGCTGGGCTTTCTTT | TRBV29-1 | - | TRBJ1-1 | -
CASSIRSGQASNTGELFF | TGCGCCAGCAGCATCAGGTCCGGACAGGCTTCGAACACCGGGGAGCTGTTTTTT | TRBV5-1 | - | TRBJ2-2 | TRBD1
CASSNPGLDYNEQFF | TGTGCCAGCAGTAACCCGGGACTAGATTACAATGAGCAGTTCTTC | TRBV11-2 | once | TRBJ2-1 | TRBD2
CATSKDLGVNQPQHF | TGTGCCACCAGCAAAGACCTAGGCGTGAATCAGCCCCAGCATTTT | TRBV15 | few | TRBJ1-5 | -
CASSLGVLAGEQFF | TGTGCCAGCAGCTTAGGGGTGCTAGCGGGAGAACAGTTCTTC | TRBV7-2 | - | TRBJ2-1 | TRBD2
CASSPFLTSGSTDTQYF | TGCGCCAGCAGCCCCTTCCTGACTAGCGGGAGTACAGATACGCAGTATTTT | TRBV5-1 | - | TRBJ2-3 | TRBD2
CASNRGGGGSYNEQFF | TGTGCCAGCAACCGTGGAGGGGGGGGCTCCTACAATGAGCAGTTCTTC | TRBV9 | - | TRBJ2-1 | -
CASSGGTGNTGELFF | TGCGCCAGCAGCGGGGGGACGGGAAACACCGGGGAGCTGTTTTTT | TRBV5-1 | - | TRBJ2-2 | -
CASSRAFGQQETQYF | TGTGCCAGCAGTCGAGCCTTCGGACAGCAAGAGACCCAGTACTTC | TRBV5-4 | once | TRBJ2-5 | -
CASNRVLLDTGELFF | TGTGCCAGCAATCGGGTGCTCTTAGACACCGGGGAGCTGTTTTTT | TRBV2 | - | TRBJ2-2 | -
CASSQSPSGHTYEQYF | TGTGCCAGCAGCCAATCACCTAGCGGGCACACCTACGAGCAGTACTTC | TRBV4-2 | - | TRBJ2-7 | TRBD2
CASSRDRTYEQYF | TGTGCCAGCAGCCGGGACAGAACCTACGAGCAGTACTTC | TRBV6-4 | - | TRBJ2-7 | TRBD1
CASSVVGHPGVGEAFF | TGTGCCAGCAGCGTAGTAGGACACCCGGGTGTGGGTGAAGCTTTCTTT | TRBV9 | - | TRBJ1-1 | -
CASSPGGPLNYGYTF | TGTGCCAGCAGCCCCGGGGGACCCCTGAACTATGGCTACACCTTC | TRBV7-2 | - | TRBJ1-2 | -
CASSLLGLAGGSYEQYF | TGTGCCAGCAGCTTGCTGGGTCTAGCGGGAGGATCGTACGAGCAGTACTTC | TRBV7-9 | - | TRBJ2-7 | TRBD2